A single sample gave rise to the 20 T cell receptor beta chains below, sequenced in a study of cytomegalovirus exposure and HLA in healthy donors. Sequencing was performed with immunoSEQ multiplex PCR; in TCRdb, only in-frame clones are kept and a portion is missing. This sample has about 280,000 clones; over 75% occur once, and the top ten carry approximately 0.95%. The sequencing sample was made of PBMCs. All receptors derive from a woman under 30 in good health and CMV-seronegative.

The sample holds one count of this clone. Other DNA sequences in the same sample also yield this CDR3. This sequence joins TRBV27 and TRBJ2-5, with D uncertain. Trimming removed 5 bases at V and 2 bases at J, with 9 bases between. The CDR3 has 13 amino acids. Germline CDR1 is MNHEY and CDR2 is SMNVEV (reference sequence). The CDR3 DNA reads as TGTGCCAGCAGTCTTAGCCAGCAAGAGACCCAGTACTTC. This gives the protein CASSLSQQETQYF.

The chain links TRBV9 to TRBJ2-1; 7 bases agree with TRBD1. There are 17 residues in the CDR3. With 0 bases clipped from V and 1 base from J, the junction kept 7 bases outside the gene matches. In germline, CDR1 is SGDLS, CDR2 YYNGEE. The CDR3 region has the DNA TGTGCCAGCAGCGTAGGATTTGGGACAGATTCCTACAATGAGCAGTTCTTC. This codes for CASSVGFGTDSYNEQFF.

This clone was counted once. The chain is built from TRBV9 and TRBJ2-1, with 8 bases identical to TRBD2. This CDR3 spans 17 amino acids. Losses at the gene ends were 3 bases for V and 4 bases for J; bases not matched to a gene: 12. Germline loops: CDR1 SGDLS, CDR2 YYNGEE. Here the CDR3 DNA reads TGTGCCAGCAGCGCGTACGTCGCGGGAGGATATTACAATGAGCAGTTCTTC. The encoded protein is CASSAYVAGGYYNEQFF.

The CDR3, as DNA: TGTGCCAGCAGCTCCTTACAGGGGGCCCACGAGCAGTACTTC. It codes for CASSSLQGAHEQYF. This chain uses TRBV5-4 with TRBJ2-7; 9 bases are a match to TRBD1. V lost 3 bases and J lost 5; bases outside the gene matches: 6. The CDR3 spans 14 residues. The V gene's germline CDR1 is SGHNT and CDR2 YYREEE (reference sequence).

V gene TRBV7-2 combines with J gene TRBJ2-7; 9 bases agree with TRBD2. Germline loops: CDR1 SGHTA, CDR2 FQGNSA. The CDR3 is made up of 16 amino acids. The junction had 6 bases not matched to a gene; V was cut back by 0 bases and J by 3 bases. CDR3 nucleotide sequence: TGTGCCAGCAGCTTAGCCAGCCAAGCGGGGGGCTACGAGCAGTACTTC. It translates to CASSLASQAGGYEQYF.

The V call is TRBV27, the J call TRBJ1-2, with D possibly TRBD1 on 5 matching bases. CDR1 MNHEY and CDR2 SMNVEV come from the germline V gene (reference sequence). Trimming cost V 6 bases and J 2 bases, with 13 bases left between them. The CDR3 sequence is 14 residues long. The CDR3 is CASRKAGRNYGYTF. The DNA of the CDR3 is TGTGCCAGCAGGAAGGCAGGGAGGAACTATGGCTACACCTTC.

The chain joins TRBV5-8 to TRBJ2-1; tentative D call: TRBD2 (6 bases). Trimming shortened V by 6 bases and J by 10 bases, and 23 bases separated the two germline ends. This CDR3 is 15 amino acids long. Germline V CDR1 and CDR2: SGHTS, YDEGEE. The CDR3 sequence is CASTSGTQILGEQFF. The CDR3 bases are TGTGCCAGCACTTCCGGGACTCAAATCTTAGGCGAGCAGTTCTTC. Together with reference TRBV5-8 and TRBJ2-1, the CDR3 gives the full variable domain: EAGVTQSPTHLIKTRGQQATLRCSPISGHTSVYWYQQALGLGLQFLLWYDEGEERNRGNFPPRFSGRQFPNYSSELNVNALELEDSALYLCASTSGTQILGEQFFGPGTRLTVL.

CDR3 DNA sequence: TGCGCCAGCAGCCAAGAGACAGGGGGCATGAGCAATGAGCAGTTCTTC. Translated, it gives CASSQETGGMSNEQFF. The V and J genes are TRBV4-3 and TRBJ2-1, with 10 bases identical to TRBD1. CDR3 size: 16 residues. J was trimmed by 6 bases and V by 0 bases; bases with no gene match: 5. Germline V gene lookup returns CDR1 LGHNA and CDR2 YSLEER.

The CDR3 reads CASSLRLGGYNEQFF. The CDR3 region has the DNA TGTGCCAGCAGCCTAAGACTCGGGGGCTACAATGAGCAGTTCTTC. This chain links TRBV7-3 with TRBJ2-1; tentatively, D is TRBD2 (6 bases). The CDR3 is made up of 15 amino acids. The V end lost 5 bases, the J end lost 3 bases, and 14 bases lay between the germline ends. Germline CDR1 is SGHTA and CDR2 is FQGTGA.

The chain couples TRBV2 to TRBJ2-1; TRBD2 matches at 9 bases. The CDR3 contains 15 residues. Germline CDR1 is SNHLY and CDR2 is FYNNEI. With V trimmed by 6 bases and J by 2 bases, 5 bases remained unmatched. This chain's CDR3 is CASRLTSGTYNEQFF. The CDR3, as DNA: TGTGCCAGCAGACTGACTAGCGGAACCTACAATGAGCAGTTCTTC.

The rearrangement uses TRBV5-1 and TRBJ1-2, with 8 bases that match TRBD1. V was pared by 0 bases and J by 8 bases, with 9 bases of the junction left unmatched. Germline V lookup: CDR1 SGHRS, CDR2 YFSETQ. The CDR3 is 15 amino acids. The CDR3 protein is CASSLAGQGARGYTF. The CDR3 DNA is TGCGCCAGCAGCTTGGCGGGGCAGGGGGCGCGCGGCTACACCTTC. The full variable domain, in which reference TRBV5-1 and TRBJ1-2 provide the parts outside the CDR3, is KAGVTQTPRYLIKTRGQQVTLSCSPISGHRSVSWYQQTPGQGLQFLFEYFSETQRNKGNFPGRFSGRQFSNSRSEMNVSTLELGDSALYLCASSLAGQGARGYTFGSGTRLTVV.

The V gene is TRBV9, the J gene TRBJ2-5; 11 nucleotides match TRBD2. The CDR3 length is 17 residues. Germline CDR1 is SGDLS and CDR2 is YYNGEE. The V and J ends lost 3 bases and 5 bases, in that order; junction bases with no gene match: 12. The chain's CDR3 is CASSEVGASGRLETQYF. The CDR3 nucleotides are TGTGCCAGCAGCGAGGTCGGGGCTAGCGGGAGGCTGGAGACCCAGTACTTC.

The chain joins TRBV28 to TRBJ1-1; D uncertain. Germline loops: CDR1 MDHEN, CDR2 SYDVKM. This CDR3 is 14 amino acids long. Trimming pared 3 bases from V and 1 base from J, leaving 9 bases between. The DNA for the CDR3 is TGTGCCAGCAGTTTTATCACAGAGAACACTGAAGCTTTCTTT. Amino acid sequence: CASSFITENTEAFF.

To note about this clone: One junction end disagrees with the germline gene, perhaps due to a read error. The J gene is TRBJ1-6, the V gene TRBV2, with 7 bases identical to TRBD1. The CDR3 contains 13 residues. Germline CDR1 SNHLY, CDR2 FYNNEI. The CDR3 bases are TGTGCCAGCAGGGAAGACAGGGCTTCACCCCTCCACTTT. Its protein is CASREDRASPLHF. Drawing the rest from reference TRBV2 and TRBJ1-6, the complete variable domain is EPEVTQTPSHQVTQMGQEVILRCVPISNHLYFYWYRQILGQKVEFLVSFYNNEISEKSEIFDDQFSVERPDGSNFTLKIRSTKLEDSAMYFCASREDRASPLHFGNGTRLTVT.

The chain joins TRBV13 to TRBJ2-7, with 8 bases matching TRBD1. There are 16 residues in the CDR3. CDR1 and CDR2 from the germline V gene are PRHDT and FYEKMQ (reference sequence). The V and J ends lost 4 bases and 4 bases, in that order; junction bases with no gene match: 12. The CDR3 DNA sequence: TGTGCCAGCAGCTCCCGGGACAGGACGGGGTCTTACGAGCAGTACTTC. It translates to CASSSRDRTGSYEQYF.

The chain combines TRBV30 with TRBJ1-2, with D unresolved. The germline V gene encodes CDR1 GTSNPN and CDR2 SVGIG (reference sequence). The CDR3 runs to 17 residues. V lost 5 bases to trimming and J lost 2 bases, with 24 bases between them. The CDR3: CAWGMGAGRTRNYGYTF. CDR3 sequence (DNA): TGTGCCTGGGGGATGGGAGCCGGACGTACCCGAAACTATGGCTACACCTTC.

The rearrangement joins TRBV7-2 to TRBJ2-3; the match to TRBD1 covers 7 bases. Germline values: CDR1 SGHTA, CDR2 FQGNSA. CDR3 length: 15 amino acids. The ends lost 6 bases at V and 3 bases at J; junction bases unmatched: 9. The CDR3 here is CASSPDRVRTDTQYF. CDR3 coding DNA: TGTGCCAGCAGTCCCGACAGGGTTAGGACAGATACGCAGTATTTT.

V is TRBV15 and J is TRBJ1-2, with 12 bases fitting TRBD1. The germline CDR1 and CDR2 sequences are LNHNV and YYDKDF (reference sequence). There are 16 residues in the CDR3. V was pared by 3 bases and J by 4 bases, with 6 bases of the junction left unmatched. The CDR3 region is CATSSLGTGGSYGYTF. The CDR3 bases are TGTGCCACCAGCAGTCTTGGGACAGGGGGCAGCTATGGCTACACCTTC.

This chain links TRBV19 with TRBJ2-7; 8 bases are shared with TRBD2. CDR3 length equals 15 residues. Germline V gene data show CDR1 as LNHDA and CDR2 as SQIVND (reference sequence). The J segment lost 1 base and the V segment lost 2 bases, leaving 4 bases of the junction unmatched. The DNA of the CDR3 is TGTGCCAGTAGTATAACCGGGACTAGATCCTACGAGCAGTACTTC. It is translated as CASSITGTRSYEQYF.

The chain uses TRBV5-1 and TRBJ2-7; D is uncertain. The CDR3 totals 12 residues. The germline V gene has CDR1 SGHRS and CDR2 YFSETQ. The germline V and J ends were trimmed by 3 bases and 6 bases, with 10 bases remaining between them. The CDR3 nucleotides are TGCGCCAGCAGCTGGGTAGGCGGCGAGCAGTACTTC. Translation: CASSWVGGEQYF.